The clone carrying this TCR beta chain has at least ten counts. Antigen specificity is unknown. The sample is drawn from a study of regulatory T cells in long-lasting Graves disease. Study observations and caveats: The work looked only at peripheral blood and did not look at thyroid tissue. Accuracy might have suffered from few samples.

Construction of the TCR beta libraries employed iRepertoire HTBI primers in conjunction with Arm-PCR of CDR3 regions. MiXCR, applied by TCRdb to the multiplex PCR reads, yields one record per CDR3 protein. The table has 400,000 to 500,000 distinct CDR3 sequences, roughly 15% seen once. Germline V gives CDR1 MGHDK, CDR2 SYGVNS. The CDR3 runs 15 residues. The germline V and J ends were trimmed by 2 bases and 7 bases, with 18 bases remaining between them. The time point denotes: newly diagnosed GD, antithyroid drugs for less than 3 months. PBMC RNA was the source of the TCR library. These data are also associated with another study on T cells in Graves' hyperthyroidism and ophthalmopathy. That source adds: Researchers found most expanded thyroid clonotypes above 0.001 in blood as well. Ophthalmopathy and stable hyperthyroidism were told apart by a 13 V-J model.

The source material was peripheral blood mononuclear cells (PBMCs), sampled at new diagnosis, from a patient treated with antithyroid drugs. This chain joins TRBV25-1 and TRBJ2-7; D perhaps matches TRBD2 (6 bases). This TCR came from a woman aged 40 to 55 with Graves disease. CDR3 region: CASSEPGLGRDEQYF. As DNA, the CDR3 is TGTGCCAGCAGTGAACCGGGACTCGGAAGGGATGAGCAGTACTTC.